Below, one T cell receptor beta chain is given with its context. The antigen remains undetermined. The CDR3 contains 18 residues. The V and J ends lost 5 bases and 0 bases, in that order; junction bases with no gene match: 16. CDR1 and CDR2 (germline): SEHNR, FQNEAQ (reference sequence). The sample belongs to a study of a mutant IDH1 vaccine in newly diagnosed glioma. Time point: week 35, safety follow-up. A single vaccine dose contained 300 ug of mutant IDH1 20-mer peptide, and topical imiquimod was used with it. Every donor had a new WHO grade 3 or 4 astrocytoma that was IDH1-mutant, with loss of nuclear ATRX. The assay was immunoSEQ multiplex PCR, and TCRdb's table has in-frame clones only and misses some. The table records 45,000 to 60,000 clones, around nine tenths of them present only once.

Sample: PBMCs, taken from a glioma patient whose treatment included an IDH1 peptide vaccine. The rearrangement links TRBV7-9 to TRBJ2-7, with 7 positions matching TRBD1. This receptor was taken from a woman between 40 and 50 years old with glioma. The CDR3 DNA reads TGTGCCAGCAGCCCCCCGCTAAAAACCAGGGGGAGCTCCTACGAGCAGTACTTC. It specifies CASSPPLKTRGSSYEQYF.